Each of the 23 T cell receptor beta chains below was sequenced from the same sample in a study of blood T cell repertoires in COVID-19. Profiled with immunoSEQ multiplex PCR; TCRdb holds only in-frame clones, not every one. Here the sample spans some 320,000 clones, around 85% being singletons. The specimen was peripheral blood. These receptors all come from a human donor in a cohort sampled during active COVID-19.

The CDR3 DNA follows: TGTGCCAGCGGGGGGGGCTTCGGTGGCTACACCTTC. Translated, it gives CASGGGFGGYTF. The genes are TRBV12-3 or TRBV12-4 and TRBJ1-2, with D possibly TRBD1 on 6 matching bases. V shed 8 bases and J shed 7 bases, with 14 bases lying between them. The CDR3 spans 12 residues.

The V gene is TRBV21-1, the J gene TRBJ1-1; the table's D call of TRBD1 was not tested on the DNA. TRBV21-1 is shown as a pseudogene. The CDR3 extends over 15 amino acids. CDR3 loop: CASTKVEGARTEAFF. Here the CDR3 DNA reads TGTGCCAGCACCAAGGTTGAGGGGGCTAGAACTGAAGCTTTCTTT.

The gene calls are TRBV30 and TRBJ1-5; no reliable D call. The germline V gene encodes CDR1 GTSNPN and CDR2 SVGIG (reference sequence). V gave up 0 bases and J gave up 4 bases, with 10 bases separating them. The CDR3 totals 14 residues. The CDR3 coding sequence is TGTGCCTGGAGTGTTCCAGGACTTAATCAGCCCCAGCATTTT. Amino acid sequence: CAWSVPGLNQPQHF.

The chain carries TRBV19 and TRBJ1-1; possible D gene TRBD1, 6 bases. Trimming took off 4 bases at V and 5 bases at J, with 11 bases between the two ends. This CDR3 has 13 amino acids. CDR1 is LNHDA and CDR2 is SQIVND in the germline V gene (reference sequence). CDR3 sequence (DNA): TGTGCCAGTAGTACCGCCGGGACAACTGAAGCTTTCTTT. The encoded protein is CASSTAGTTEAFF.

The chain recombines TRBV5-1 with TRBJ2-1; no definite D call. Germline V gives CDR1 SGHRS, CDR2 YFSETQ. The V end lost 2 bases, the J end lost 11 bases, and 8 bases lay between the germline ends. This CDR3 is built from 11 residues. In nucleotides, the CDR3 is TGCGCCAGCAGCTTCGGTGGTAAGCAGTTCTTC. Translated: CASSFGGKQFF.

This CDR3 is CASSPLRAGRTGELFF. CDR3 sequence (DNA): TGTGCCAGCAGCCCCCTTAGGGCAGGGCGCACCGGGGAGCTGTTTTTT. The chain carries TRBV11-2 and TRBJ2-2; perhaps TRBD1 as D (5 bases). This CDR3 is built from 16 residues. V was cut by 5 bases and J by 4 bases, with 17 bases left in between. Germline V gene lookup returns CDR1 SGHAT and CDR2 FQNNGV.

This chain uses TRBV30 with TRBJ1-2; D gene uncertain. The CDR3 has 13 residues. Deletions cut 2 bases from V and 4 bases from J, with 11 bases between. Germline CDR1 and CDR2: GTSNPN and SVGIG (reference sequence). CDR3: CAWSPMTSYGYTF. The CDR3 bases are TGTGCCTGGAGTCCAATGACAAGCTATGGCTACACCTTC. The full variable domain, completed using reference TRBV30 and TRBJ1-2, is SQTIHQWPATLVQPVGSPLSLECTVEGTSNPNLYWYRQAAGRGLQLLFYSVGIGQISSEVPQNLSASRPQDRQFILSSKKLLLSDSGFYLCAWSPMTSYGYTFGSGTRLTVV.

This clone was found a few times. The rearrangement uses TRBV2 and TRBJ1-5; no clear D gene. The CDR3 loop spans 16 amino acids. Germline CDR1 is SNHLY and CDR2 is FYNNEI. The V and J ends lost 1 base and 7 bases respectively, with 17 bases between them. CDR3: CASSEVTGLRKQPQHF. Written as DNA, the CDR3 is TGTGCCAGCAGTGAAGTAACGGGGTTGCGAAAACAGCCCCAGCATTTT.

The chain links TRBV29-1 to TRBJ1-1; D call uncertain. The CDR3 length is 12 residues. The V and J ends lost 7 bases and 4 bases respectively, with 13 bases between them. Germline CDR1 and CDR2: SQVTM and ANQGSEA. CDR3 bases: TGCAGCGCCCTAAGGGAGGGCACTGAAGCTTTCTTT. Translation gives CSALREGTEAFF. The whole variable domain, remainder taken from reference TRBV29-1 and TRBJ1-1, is SAVISQKPSRDICQRGTSLTIQCQVDSQVTMMFWYRQQPGQSLTLIATANQGSEATYESGFVIDKFPISRPNLTFSTLTVSNMSPEDSSIYLCSALREGTEAFFGQGTRLTVV.

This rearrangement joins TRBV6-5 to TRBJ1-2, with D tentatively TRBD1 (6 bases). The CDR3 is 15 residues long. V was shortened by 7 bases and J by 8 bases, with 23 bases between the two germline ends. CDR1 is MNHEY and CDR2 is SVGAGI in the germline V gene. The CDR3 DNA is TGTGCCAGCACCGGTAGTCCGGGACAACTTGAGGGCTACACCTTC. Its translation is CASTGSPGQLEGYTF.

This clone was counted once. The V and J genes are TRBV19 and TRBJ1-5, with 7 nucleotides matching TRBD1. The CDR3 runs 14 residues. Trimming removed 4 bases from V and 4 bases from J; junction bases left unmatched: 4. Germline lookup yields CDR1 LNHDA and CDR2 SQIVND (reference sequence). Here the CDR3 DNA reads TGTGCCAGTAGTAACAGGGGAGGAAATCAGCCCCAGCATTTT. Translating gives CASSNRGGNQPQHF. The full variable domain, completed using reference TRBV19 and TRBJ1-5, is DGGITQSPKYLFRKEGQNVTLSCEQNLNHDAMYWYRQDPGQGLRLIYYSQIVNDFQKGDIAEGYSVSREKKESFPLTVTSAQKNPTAFYLCASSNRGGNQPQHFGDGTRLSIL.

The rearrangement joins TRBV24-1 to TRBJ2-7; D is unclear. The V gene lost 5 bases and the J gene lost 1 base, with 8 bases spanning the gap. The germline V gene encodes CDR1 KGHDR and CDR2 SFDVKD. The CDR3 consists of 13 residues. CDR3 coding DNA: TGTGCCACCAGTGGAGTCGTTTCCTACGAGCAGTACTTC. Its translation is CATSGVVSYEQYF.

In nucleotides, the CDR3 is TGCGCCAGCAGCTCCCACCGGGAGTATATCTATGGCTACACCTTC. Translation: CASSSHREYIYGYTF. The chain links TRBV4-1 to TRBJ1-2, with unresolved D. V was cut by 5 bases and J by 4 bases, with 17 bases left in between. The CDR3 has 15 amino acids. Germline CDR1 is MGHRA and CDR2 is YSYEKL.

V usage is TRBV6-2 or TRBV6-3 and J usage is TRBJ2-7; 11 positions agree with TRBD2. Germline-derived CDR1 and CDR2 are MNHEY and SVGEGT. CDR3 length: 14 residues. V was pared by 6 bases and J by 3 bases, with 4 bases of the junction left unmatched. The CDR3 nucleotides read TGTGCCAGCAGCCTAGCGGGGGGCCACTACGAGCAGTACTTC. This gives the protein CASSLAGGHYEQYF.

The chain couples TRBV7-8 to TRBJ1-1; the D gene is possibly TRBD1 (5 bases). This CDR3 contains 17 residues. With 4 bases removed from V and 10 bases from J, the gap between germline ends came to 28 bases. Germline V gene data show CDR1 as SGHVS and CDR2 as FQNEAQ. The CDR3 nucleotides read TGTGCCAGCAGCTCTCACTTATTGGGGCGCGGCTCATACGGAGCTTTCTTT. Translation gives CASSSHLLGRGSYGAFF.

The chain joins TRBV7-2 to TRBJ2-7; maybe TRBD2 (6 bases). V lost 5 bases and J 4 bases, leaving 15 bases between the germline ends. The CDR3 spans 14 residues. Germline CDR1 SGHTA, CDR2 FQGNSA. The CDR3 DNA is TGTGCCAGCAGCACAGCGGGCCCCGGATACGAGCAGTACTTC. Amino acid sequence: CASSTAGPGYEQYF.

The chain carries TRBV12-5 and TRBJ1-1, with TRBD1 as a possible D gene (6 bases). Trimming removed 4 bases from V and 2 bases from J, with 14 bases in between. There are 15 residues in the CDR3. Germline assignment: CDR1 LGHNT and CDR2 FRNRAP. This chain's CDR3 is CASGYRTDHNTEAFF. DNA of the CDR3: TGTGCTAGTGGTTATCGGACAGACCATAACACTGAAGCTTTCTTT.

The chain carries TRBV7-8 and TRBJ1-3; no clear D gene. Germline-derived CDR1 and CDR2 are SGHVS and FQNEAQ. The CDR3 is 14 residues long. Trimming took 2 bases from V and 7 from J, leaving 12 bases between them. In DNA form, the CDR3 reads TGTGCCAGCAGCTTATATGACGGCGGGAACACCATATATTTT. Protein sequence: CASSLYDGGNTIYF. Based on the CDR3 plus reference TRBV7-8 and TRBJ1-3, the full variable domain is GAGVSQSPRYKVAKRGQDVALRCDPISGHVSLFWYQQALGQGPEFLTYFQNEAQLDKSGLPSDRFFAERPEGSVSTLKIQRTQQEDSAVYLCASSLYDGGNTIYFGEGSWLTVV.

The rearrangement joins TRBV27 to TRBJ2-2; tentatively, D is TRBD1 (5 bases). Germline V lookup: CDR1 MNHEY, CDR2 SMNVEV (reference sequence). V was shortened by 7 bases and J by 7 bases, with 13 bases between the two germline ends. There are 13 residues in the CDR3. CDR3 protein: CASNGQGGGELFF. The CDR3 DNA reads TGTGCCAGCAACGGCCAGGGCGGCGGGGAGCTGTTTTTT.

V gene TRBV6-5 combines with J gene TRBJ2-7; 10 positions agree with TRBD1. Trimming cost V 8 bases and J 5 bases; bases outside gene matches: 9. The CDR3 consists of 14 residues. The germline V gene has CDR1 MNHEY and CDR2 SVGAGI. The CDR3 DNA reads TGTGCCAGCCCGCCAGGGACAGGGGCAGACGAGCAGTACTTC. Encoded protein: CASPPGTGADEQYF.

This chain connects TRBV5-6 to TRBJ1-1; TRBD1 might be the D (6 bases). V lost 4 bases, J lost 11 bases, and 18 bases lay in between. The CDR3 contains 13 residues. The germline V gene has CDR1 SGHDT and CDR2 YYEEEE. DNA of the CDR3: TGTGCCAGCAGCGGGATACAGGGCGCTCGGGCTTTCTTT. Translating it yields CASSGIQGARAFF.

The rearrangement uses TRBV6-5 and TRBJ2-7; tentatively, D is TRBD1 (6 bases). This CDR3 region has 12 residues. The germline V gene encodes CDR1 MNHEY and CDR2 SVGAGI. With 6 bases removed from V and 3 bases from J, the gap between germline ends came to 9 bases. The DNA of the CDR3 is TGTGCCAGCAGGACAGGAGTCTACGAGCAGTACTTC. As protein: CASRTGVYEQYF.

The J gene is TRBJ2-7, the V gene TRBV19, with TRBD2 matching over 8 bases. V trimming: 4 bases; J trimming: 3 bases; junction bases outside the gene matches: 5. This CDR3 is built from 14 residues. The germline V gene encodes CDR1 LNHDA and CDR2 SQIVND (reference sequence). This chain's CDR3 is CASSTRTSYYEQYF. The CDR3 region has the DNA TGTGCCAGTAGTACTCGGACTAGCTACTACGAGCAGTACTTC.